This TCR beta chain emerged from a study of T-cell memory formation after mild COVID-19. The study, taken as a whole, reports: Mainly CM and EM harbored the contracting CD4+ clones; mainly EMRA harbored the CD8+ ones.

The TCR alpha and TCR beta cDNA libraries, bearing sample barcodes and UMIs, were generated by 5'RACE using constant-segment primers. A single record per CDR3 protein comes from TCRdb applying MiXCR to the 5' RACE reads. The data contain roughly 340,000 distinct CDR3 sequences, about 20% of them singletons. A word on this clonotype: The antigen is unknown.

V shed 5 bases and J shed 5 bases, with 15 bases lying between them. The CDR3 has 14 amino acids. Germline CDR1 and CDR2: SGHVS and FNYEAQ. The chain uses TRBV7-6 and TRBJ2-5, with a weak D call TRBD1 (7 bases). The source of this sequence is a man younger than 35 who had mild COVID-19 (a few samples of this study predate the infection). Cell type and time point are not known. The sequencing sample was made of PBMCs or a T cell subset sorted from them (not recorded which). CDR3: CASSAGQPPETQYF. For the CDR3, the DNA is TGTGCCAGCAGCGCGGGACAGCCCCCGGAGACCCAGTACTTC. The variable domain in full, completed from reference TRBV7-6 and TRBJ2-5, reads GAGVSQSPRYKVTKRGQDVALRCDPISGHVSLYWYRQALGQGPEFLTYFNYEAQQDKSGLPNDRFSAERPEGSISTLTIQRTEQRDSAMYRCASSAGQPPETQYFGPGTRLLVL.